These 30 T cell receptor beta chains were sequenced from one sample in a study of T cell responses to AZD1222 COVID-19 vaccine. Repertoires were generated with immunoSEQ multiplex PCR, while TCRdb's copy carries only in-frame clones and drops some. This sample has under 30,000 clones, with around 87% found just once. The sequencing used peripheral blood, collected 28 days after the second AZD1222 dose. The receptor set was obtained from an adult who received the AZD1222 COVID-19 vaccine.

This chain uses TRBV7-9 with TRBJ2-2; the D gene could be TRBD1 or TRBD2 (5 bases each). The CDR3 is 16 amino acids. Germline V gene lookup returns CDR1 SEHNR and CDR2 FQNEAQ (reference sequence). V lost 6 bases to trimming and J lost 7 bases, with 21 bases between them. CDR3 in amino acids: CASRSRDHQYLGELFF. In nucleotides, the CDR3 is TGTGCCAGCAGGTCCCGGGACCACCAGTATCTCGGGGAGCTGTTTTTT.

The rearrangement links TRBV29-1 to TRBJ2-3, with D uncertain. CDR3 size: 10 residues. Germline V CDR1 and CDR2: SQVTM, ANQGSEA. Trimming pared 3 bases from V and 6 bases from J, leaving 4 bases between. CDR3 protein: CSVDTDTQYF. DNA for the CDR3: TGCAGCGTTGACACCGATACGCAGTATTTT.

The V and J genes are TRBV6-4 and TRBJ2-1; 8 bases match TRBD2. The CDR3 totals 15 residues. Germline loops: CDR1 MRHNA, CDR2 SNTAGT. With 7 bases clipped from V and 0 bases from J, the junction kept 5 bases outside the gene matches. As DNA, the CDR3 is TGTGCCAGCAACCAAGCGGGAGCCTCCTACAATGAGCAGTTCTTC. It is translated as CASNQAGASYNEQFF.

The chain uses TRBV28 and TRBJ1-1, with 8 bases fitting TRBD1. CDR1 and CDR2 from the germline V gene are MDHEN and SYDVKM. V was pared by 4 bases and J by 0 bases, with 7 bases of the junction left unmatched. This CDR3 is 16 amino acids long. CDR3 nucleotides: TGTGCCAGCAGTTCAGGGCAGGGGGCCCTGAACACTGAAGCTTTCTTT. Encoded protein: CASSSGQGALNTEAFF.

This rearrangement joins TRBV5-4 to TRBJ2-5; 10 bases are a match to TRBD2. The CDR3 contains 18 residues. In germline, CDR1 is SGHNT, CDR2 YYREEE (reference sequence). V was clipped by 0 bases and J by 5 bases; unmatched bases: 13. In DNA, the CDR3 is TGTGCCAGCAGCTTGGCCTCTTGGGGAGCGGGAGGGCCGGAGACCCAGTACTTC. It specifies CASSLASWGAGGPETQYF. Supplemented by reference TRBV5-4 and TRBJ2-5, the full variable domain reads ETGVTQSPTHLIKTRGQQVTLRCSSQSGHNTVSWYQQALGQGPQFIFQYYREEENGRGNFPPRFSGLQFPNYSSELNVNALELDDSALYLCASSLASWGAGGPETQYFGPGTRLLVL.

Concerning this clone: One junction end disagrees with the germline gene, perhaps due to a read error. The chain is built from TRBV7-7 and TRBJ2-3; 7 bases align to TRBD2. CDR3 length: 13 residues. Germline V gives CDR1 SSHAT, CDR2 FNYEAQ (reference sequence). CDR3 sequence: CASSLLAPDTQYF. The DNA of the CDR3 is TGTGCTAGCAGCTTACTAGCGCCAGATACGCAGTATTTT.

The rearrangement uses TRBV7-2 and TRBJ2-7; no firm D call. In germline, CDR1 is SGHTA, CDR2 FQGNSA. V shed 5 bases and J shed 6 bases, with 11 bases lying between them. The CDR3 runs 12 residues. CDR3 in amino acids: CASSVRQPEQYF. DNA for the CDR3: TGTGCCAGCAGCGTCAGACAACCCGAGCAGTACTTC.

The rearrangement uses TRBV19 and TRBJ2-1, with 8 positions matching TRBD2. V lost 1 base, J lost 7 bases, and 9 bases stayed unmatched. The CDR3 has 16 amino acids. Germline assignment: CDR1 LNHDA and CDR2 SQIVND (reference sequence). This CDR3 reads CASSIGRAGVRNEQFF. Here the CDR3 DNA reads TGTGCCAGTAGTATAGGAAGAGCGGGAGTACGGAATGAGCAGTTCTTC.

The gene calls are TRBV6-5 and TRBJ1-2; D is possibly TRBD1 (5 bases). Germline CDR1 and CDR2: MNHEY and SVGAGI. The CDR3 is made up of 13 amino acids. V was shortened by 4 bases and J by 5 bases, with 11 bases between the two germline ends. The chain's CDR3 is CASSSSSGYGYTF. CDR3 coding DNA: TGTGCCAGCAGTTCCTCTTCAGGGTATGGCTACACCTTC.

This chain uses TRBV4-2 with TRBJ2-1; possibly TRBD2 for D (6 bases). The germline V and J ends were trimmed by 3 bases and 10 bases, with 10 bases remaining between them. The CDR3 length is 12 residues. Germline-derived CDR1 and CDR2 are LGHNA and YNFKEQ. The CDR3 coding sequence is TGTGCCAGCAGCCAGGAGGGCCAGGAGCAGTTCTTC. Translating gives CASSQEGQEQFF.

The chain employs TRBV28 and TRBJ1-2; D is possibly TRBD1 (6 bases). The V end was cut by 2 bases, the J end by 3 bases, with 13 bases between. The CDR3 spans 15 residues. In germline, CDR1 is MDHEN, CDR2 SYDVKM. The CDR3 here is CASSLGVWTDYGYTF. The CDR3 DNA is TGTGCCAGCAGTTTAGGGGTGTGGACAGACTATGGCTACACCTTC.

This clone was counted only a few times. V is TRBV7-3 and J is TRBJ2-7; 8 bases are shared with TRBD2. Germline-derived CDR1 and CDR2 are SGHTA and FQGTGA. The junction had 5 bases not matched to a gene; V was cut back by 5 bases and J by 2 bases. This CDR3 spans 14 amino acids. The CDR3: CASSRSSGAYEQYF. The DNA of the CDR3 is TGTGCCAGCAGCCGGAGTAGCGGGGCCTACGAGCAGTACTTC.

V and J are TRBV14 and TRBJ2-7; TRBD1 or TRBD2 may be the D gene (5 bases each). This CDR3 contains 13 residues. The V end lost 4 bases, the J end lost 3 bases, and 10 bases lay between the germline ends. The germline CDR1 and CDR2 sequences are SGHDN and FVKESK. CDR3 nucleotide sequence: TGTGCCAGCAGCCCTTTTGGGGGCTACGAGCAGTACTTC. It codes for CASSPFGGYEQYF.

The gene calls are TRBV7-6 and TRBJ2-1; perhaps TRBD2 as D (6 bases). CDR3 length equals 18 residues. Germline V lookup: CDR1 SGHVS, CDR2 FNYEAQ. V was clipped by 6 bases and J by 0 bases, with 21 bases between them. CDR3 region: CASSPGQSGPSSYNEQFF. The CDR3 DNA reads as TGTGCCAGCAGTCCGGGGCAAAGCGGGCCGAGCTCCTACAATGAGCAGTTCTTC. The full variable domain, with the rest looked up from reference TRBV7-6 and TRBJ2-1, is GAGVSQSPRYKVTKRGQDVALRCDPISGHVSLYWYRQALGQGPEFLTYFNYEAQQDKSGLPNDRFSAERPEGSISTLTIQRTEQRDSAMYRCASSPGQSGPSSYNEQFFGPGTRLTVL.

The chain links TRBV6-5 to TRBJ2-2; 14 positions agree with TRBD2. Losses at the gene ends were 6 bases for V and 7 bases for J; bases not matched to a gene: 4. The germline gives CDR1 MNHEY, CDR2 SVGAGI. This CDR3 is 15 amino acids long. CDR3 DNA sequence: TGTGCCAGCAGGGGGACTAGCGGGGGAATCGGGGAGCTGTTTTTT. It codes for CASRGTSGGIGELFF.

The chain couples TRBV12-3 or TRBV12-4 to TRBJ2-5, with 8 bases fitting TRBD1. This CDR3 is built from 13 residues. V shed 6 bases, J shed 5 bases, and the junction held 5 bases outside the gene matches. The CDR3 reads CASSTTGVETQYF. The CDR3 DNA reads as TGTGCCAGCAGCACGACAGGGGTTGAGACCCAGTACTTC.

This chain uses TRBV25-1 with TRBJ2-7, with a tentative D call TRBD2 (5 bases). V was cut by 11 bases and J by 2 bases, with 16 bases left in between. CDR1 is MGHDK, CDR2 SYGVNS, per germline. The CDR3 covers 13 residues. This chain's CDR3 is CAGERLNPYEQYF. DNA of the CDR3: TGTGCCGGGGAGAGACTAAACCCCTACGAGCAGTACTTC.

The sample holds one count of this clone. This chain joins TRBV14 and TRBJ1-2, with D perhaps TRBD1 (5 bases). The V and J ends lost 5 bases and 7 bases respectively, with 8 bases between them. This CDR3 region has 11 residues. Per germline, CDR1 SGHDN and CDR2 FVKESK. The CDR3 here is CASSSGIGYTF. The CDR3, as DNA: TGTGCCAGCAGCTCAGGGATTGGCTACACCTTC.

This rearrangement joins TRBV3-1 (or the pseudogene TRBV3-2) to TRBJ1-2; 8 bases agree with TRBD1. Germline CDR1 is LGHDT and CDR2 is YNNKEL (reference sequence). This CDR3 is 12 amino acids long. Trimming cost V 4 bases and J 8 bases; bases outside gene matches: 3. The CDR3 DNA reads TGTGCCAGCAGCCTCGGACAGGGCGGCTACACCTTC. Amino acid sequence: CASSLGQGGYTF.

This sequence joins TRBV19 and TRBJ1-1; D gene uncertain. Germline values: CDR1 LNHDA, CDR2 SQIVND (reference sequence). Trimming shortened V by 0 bases and J by 0 bases, and 2 bases separated the two germline ends. The CDR3 runs to 13 residues. The CDR3 protein is CASSIDLNTEAFF. In DNA form, the CDR3 reads TGTGCCAGTAGTATAGATTTGAACACTGAAGCTTTCTTT.

As concerns this clone: This specimen includes other DNA sequences encoding the same CDR3. The rearrangement joins TRBV10-2 to TRBJ1-5; no definite D call. Per the germline V gene, CDR1 is WSHSY and CDR2 is SAAADI. V lost 3 bases and J 4 bases, leaving 7 bases between the germline ends. The length of the CDR3 is 13 residues. The CDR3 DNA reads as TGCGCCAGCAGTGAAGGCAGTAATCAGCCCCAGCATTTT. This codes for CASSEGSNQPQHF.

V gene TRBV6-2 or TRBV6-3 combines with J gene TRBJ2-7; D unresolved. Germline loops: CDR1 MNHEY, CDR2 SVGEGT. The CDR3 is 15 amino acids. With 0 bases removed from V and 0 bases from J, the gap between germline ends came to 9 bases. The CDR3 DNA sequence: TGTGCCAGCAGTTACTCGAGCCTGAACTCCTACGAGCAGTACTTC. This codes for CASSYSSLNSYEQYF.

The chain employs TRBV19 and TRBJ2-4, with TRBD2 identical over 9 bases. Germline CDR1 reads LNHDA; CDR2 reads SQIVND (reference sequence). This CDR3 region has 14 residues. V trimming: 1 base; J trimming: 9 bases; junction bases outside the gene matches: 4. The CDR3 region has the DNA TGTGCCAGTAGTATAGGAGCGGGAGGAGGCATTCAGTACTTC. It translates to CASSIGAGGGIQYF.

The chain combines TRBV7-9 with TRBJ2-7; the D gene is possibly TRBD1 (6 bases). The CDR3 covers 12 residues. CDR1 and CDR2 (germline): SEHNR, FQNEAQ (reference sequence). V lost 5 bases to trimming and J lost 3 bases, with 8 bases between them. The CDR3, as DNA: TGTGCCAGCAGCGGACAGATCTACGAGCAGTACTTC. As protein: CASSGQIYEQYF.

This clone was detected only a few times. The CDR3 nucleotides read TGTGCCAGCTCTCGACGGGTTGCAACTAATGAAAAACTGTTTTTT. Translating gives CASSRRVATNEKLFF. This chain connects TRBV7-2 to TRBJ1-4; unclear D gene. The CDR3 is 15 amino acids. The ends were cut back, 8 bases at V and 0 bases at J, with 13 bases in the middle. Germline-derived CDR1 and CDR2 are SGHTA and FQGNSA.

The chain is built from TRBV27 and TRBJ2-7, with no clear D. This CDR3 is built from 16 residues. V was shortened by 0 bases and J by 4 bases, with 16 bases between the two germline ends. Germline values: CDR1 MNHEY, CDR2 SMNVEV (reference sequence). CDR3 bases: TGTGCCAGCAGTTTATCTCCTAGGTCGGGCATATACGAGCAGTACTTC. Its protein product is CASSLSPRSGIYEQYF.

V is TRBV19 and J is TRBJ1-5; D might be TRBD1 (5 bases). Deletions cut 5 bases from V and 7 bases from J, with 21 bases between. The V gene's germline CDR1 is LNHDA and CDR2 SQIVND (reference sequence). The CDR3 sequence is 16 residues long. The CDR3 region is CASSASFTRGGQPQHF. The CDR3 nucleotides are TGTGCCAGTAGTGCCTCGTTCACGCGCGGGGGACAGCCCCAGCATTTT.

The CDR3 spells CASSLSPGLAGRRTGELFF. The CDR3 bases are TGTGCCAGCAGTTTATCGCCGGGACTAGCGGGGCGCCGCACCGGGGAGCTGTTTTTT. The genes are TRBV27 and TRBJ2-2, with 13 bases fitting TRBD2. Germline CDR1 MNHEY, CDR2 SMNVEV (reference sequence). The junction had 8 bases not matched to a gene; V was cut back by 0 bases and J by 4 bases. The length of the CDR3 is 19 residues.

The CDR3 loop is CASSFDQQGANTGELFF. The CDR3 region has the DNA TGTGCCAGCAGTTTCGATCAACAGGGGGCGAACACCGGGGAGCTGTTTTTT. V gene TRBV27 combines with J gene TRBJ2-2, with 8 bases that match TRBD1. Germline values: CDR1 MNHEY, CDR2 SMNVEV (reference sequence). The junction had 6 bases not matched to a gene; V was cut back by 3 bases and J by 0 bases. This CDR3 region has 17 residues.

This clone has just a few counts. This sequence joins TRBV11-1 and TRBJ2-7; TRBD1 aligns across 10 bases. Germline values: CDR1 SGHAT, CDR2 FQDESV (reference sequence). The junction had 7 bases not matched to a gene; V was cut back by 4 bases and J by 4 bases. This CDR3 has 15 amino acids. CDR3 protein: CASSSSTGGQYEQYF. The DNA of the CDR3 is TGTGCCAGCAGCTCCTCGACAGGGGGCCAGTACGAGCAGTACTTC.